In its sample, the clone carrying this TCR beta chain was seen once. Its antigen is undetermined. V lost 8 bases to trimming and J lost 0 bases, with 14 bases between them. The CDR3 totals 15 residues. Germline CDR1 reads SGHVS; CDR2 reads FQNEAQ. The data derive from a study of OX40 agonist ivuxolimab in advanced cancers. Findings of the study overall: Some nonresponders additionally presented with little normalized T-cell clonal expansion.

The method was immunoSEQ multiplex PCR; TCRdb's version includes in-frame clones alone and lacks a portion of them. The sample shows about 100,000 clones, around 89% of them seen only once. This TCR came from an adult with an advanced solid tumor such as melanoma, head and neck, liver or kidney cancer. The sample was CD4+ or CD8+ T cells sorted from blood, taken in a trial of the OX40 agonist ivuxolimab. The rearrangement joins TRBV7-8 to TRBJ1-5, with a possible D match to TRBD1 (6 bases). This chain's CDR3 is CASAAGGPSNQPQHF. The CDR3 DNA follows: TGTGCCAGCGCGGCCGGGGGCCCTAGCAATCAGCCCCAGCATTTT. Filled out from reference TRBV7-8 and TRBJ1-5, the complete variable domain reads GAGVSQSPRYKVAKRGQDVALRCDPISGHVSLFWYQQALGQGPEFLTYFQNEAQLDKSGLPSDRFFAERPEGSVSTLKIQRTQQEDSAVYLCASAAGGPSNQPQHFGDGTRLSIL.